This T cell receptor (beta chain) came from a study of T cell repertoires in ileal Crohn's disease. Study-wide context: Less than 45% were active smokers at surgery; median disease duration was nearly eight years. General observations from the study: Active smokers at surgery had more clonal expansions than non-smokers.

Each sample's TCRB immunosequencing used roughly 500 nanograms of biopsy DNA. TCRdb's copy holds only in-frame clones and misses some; the assay was immunoSEQ multiplex PCR. The table has about 5,500 clones, around 80% seen once. This CDR3 is 17 amino acids long. J gave up 0 bases and V 4 bases, and 8 bases lay outside the gene matches. Looked up from germline, CDR1 is SGHTA and CDR2 is FQGNSA. This clone was observed once. The antigen is undetermined. V and J are TRBV7-2 and TRBJ1-2; TRBD1 matches at 10 bases. This sequence was found in an adult with Crohn's disease. The sequencing sample was made of ileal tissue. CDR3: CASSSLDRGLANYGYTF. The CDR3 region has the DNA TGTGCCAGCAGCTCCTTGGACAGGGGGTTAGCTAACTATGGCTACACCTTC.